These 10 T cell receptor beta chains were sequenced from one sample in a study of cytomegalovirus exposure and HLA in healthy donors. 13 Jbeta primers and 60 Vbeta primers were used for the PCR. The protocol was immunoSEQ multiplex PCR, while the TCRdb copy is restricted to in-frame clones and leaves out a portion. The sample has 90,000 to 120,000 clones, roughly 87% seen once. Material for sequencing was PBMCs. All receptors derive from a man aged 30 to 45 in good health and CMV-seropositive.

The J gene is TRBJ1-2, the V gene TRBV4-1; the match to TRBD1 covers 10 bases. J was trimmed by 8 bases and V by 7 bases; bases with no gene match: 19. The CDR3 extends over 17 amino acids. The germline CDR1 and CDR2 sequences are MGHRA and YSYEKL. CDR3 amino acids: CASTGPGQGFPQGGYTF. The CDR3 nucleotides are TGCGCCAGCACGGGCCCGGGACAGGGGTTTCCGCAAGGAGGCTACACCTTC.

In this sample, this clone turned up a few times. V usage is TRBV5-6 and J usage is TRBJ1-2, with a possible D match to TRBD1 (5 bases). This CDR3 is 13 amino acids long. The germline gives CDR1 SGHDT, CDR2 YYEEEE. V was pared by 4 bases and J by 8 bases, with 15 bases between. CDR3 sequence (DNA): TGTGCCAGCAGCGTCGCGGGGGGAGAGGGCTACACCTTC. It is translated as CASSVAGGEGYTF. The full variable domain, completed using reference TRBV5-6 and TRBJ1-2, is DAGVTQSPTHLIKTRGQQVTLRCSPKSGHDTVSWYQQALGQGPQFIFQYYEEEERQRGNFPDRFSGHQFPNYSSELNVNALLLGDSALYLCASSVAGGEGYTFGSGTRLTVV.

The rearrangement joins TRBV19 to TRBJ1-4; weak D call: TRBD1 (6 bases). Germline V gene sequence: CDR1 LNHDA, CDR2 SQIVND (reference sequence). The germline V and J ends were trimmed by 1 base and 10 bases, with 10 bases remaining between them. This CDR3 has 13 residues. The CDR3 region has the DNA TGTGCCAGTAGTATAGGGACAGCCCGAAAACTGTTTTTT. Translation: CASSIGTARKLFF.

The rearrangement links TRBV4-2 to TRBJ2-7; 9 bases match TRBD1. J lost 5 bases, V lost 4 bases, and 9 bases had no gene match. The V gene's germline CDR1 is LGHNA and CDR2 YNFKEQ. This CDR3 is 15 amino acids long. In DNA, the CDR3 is TGTGCCAGCAGCCCGTATGCCGGGACAGGGAACGAGCAGTACTTC. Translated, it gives CASSPYAGTGNEQYF.

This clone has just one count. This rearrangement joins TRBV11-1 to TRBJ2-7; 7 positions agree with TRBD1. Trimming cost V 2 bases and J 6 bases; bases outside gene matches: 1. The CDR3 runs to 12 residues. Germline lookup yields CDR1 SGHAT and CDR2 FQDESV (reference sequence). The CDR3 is CASSLQGVEQYF. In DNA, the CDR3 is TGTGCCAGCAGCTTACAGGGGGTCGAGCAGTACTTC.

The CDR3 sequence is CASSFGRDTQYF. DNA for the CDR3: TGTGCCAGCAGCTTTGGTAGAGATACGCAGTATTTT. This chain links TRBV7-3 with TRBJ2-3; the D is unclear. Germline-derived CDR1 and CDR2 are SGHTA and FQGTGA. CDR3 length equals 12 residues. Trimming took off 3 bases at V and 5 bases at J, with 6 bases between the two ends.

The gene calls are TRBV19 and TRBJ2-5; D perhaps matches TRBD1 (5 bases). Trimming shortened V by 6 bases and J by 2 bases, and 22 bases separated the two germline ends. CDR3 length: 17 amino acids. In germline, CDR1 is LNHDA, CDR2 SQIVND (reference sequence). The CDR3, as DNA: TGTGCCAGTAGCCTAGATCGATATGCAGGGCCGCAAGAGACCCAGTACTTC. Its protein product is CASSLDRYAGPQETQYF.

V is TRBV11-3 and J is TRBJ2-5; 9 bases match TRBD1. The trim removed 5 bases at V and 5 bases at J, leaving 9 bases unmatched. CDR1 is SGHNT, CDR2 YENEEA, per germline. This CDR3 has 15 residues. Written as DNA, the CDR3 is TGTGCCAGCAGCCGCGGGACAGGGATTTTCGAGACCCAGTACTTC. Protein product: CASSRGTGIFETQYF.

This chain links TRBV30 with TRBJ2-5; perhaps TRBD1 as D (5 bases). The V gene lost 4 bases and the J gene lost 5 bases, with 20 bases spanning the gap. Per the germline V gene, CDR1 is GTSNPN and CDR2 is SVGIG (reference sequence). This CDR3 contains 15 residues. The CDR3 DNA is TGTGCCTGGAAGGTATCAGGGAAGGTGTTGGAGACCCAGTACTTC. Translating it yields CAWKVSGKVLETQYF.

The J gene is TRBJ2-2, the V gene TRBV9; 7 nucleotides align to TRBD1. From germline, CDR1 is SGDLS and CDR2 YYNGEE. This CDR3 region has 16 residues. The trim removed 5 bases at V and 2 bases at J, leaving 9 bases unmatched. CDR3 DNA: TGTGCCAGCAGTGCTACAACAGGGGCCAACACCGGGGAGCTGTTTTTT. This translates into CASSATTGANTGELFF.